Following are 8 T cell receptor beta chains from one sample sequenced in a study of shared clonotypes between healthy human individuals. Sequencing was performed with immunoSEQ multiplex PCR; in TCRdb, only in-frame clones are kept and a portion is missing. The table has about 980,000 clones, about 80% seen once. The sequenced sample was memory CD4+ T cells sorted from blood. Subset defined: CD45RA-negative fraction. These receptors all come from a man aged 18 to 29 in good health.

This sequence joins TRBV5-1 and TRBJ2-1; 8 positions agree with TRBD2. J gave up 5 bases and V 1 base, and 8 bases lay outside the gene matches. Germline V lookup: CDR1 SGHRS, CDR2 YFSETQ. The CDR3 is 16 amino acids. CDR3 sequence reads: CASSLWKSGGNNEQFF. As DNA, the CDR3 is TGCGCCAGCAGCTTGTGGAAAAGCGGGGGAAACAATGAGCAGTTCTTC. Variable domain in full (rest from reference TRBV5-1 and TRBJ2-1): KAGVTQTPRYLIKTRGQQVTLSCSPISGHRSVSWYQQTPGQGLQFLFEYFSETQRNKGNFPGRFSGRQFSNSRSEMNVSTLELGDSALYLCASSLWKSGGNNEQFFGPGTRLTVL.

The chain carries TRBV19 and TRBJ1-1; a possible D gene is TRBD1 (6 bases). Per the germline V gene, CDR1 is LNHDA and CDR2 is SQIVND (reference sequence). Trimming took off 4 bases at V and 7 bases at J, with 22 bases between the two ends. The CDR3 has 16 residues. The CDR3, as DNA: TGTGCCAGTAGTACCTACGGACAGCTAAGGACCTATGAAGCTTTCTTT. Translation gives CASSTYGQLRTYEAFF.

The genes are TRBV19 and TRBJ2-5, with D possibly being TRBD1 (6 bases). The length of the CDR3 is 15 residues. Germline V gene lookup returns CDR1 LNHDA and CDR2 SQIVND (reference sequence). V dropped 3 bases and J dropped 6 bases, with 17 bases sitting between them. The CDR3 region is CASSMVGRGAKTQYF. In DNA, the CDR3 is TGTGCCAGTAGTATGGTCGGCAGGGGAGCTAAGACCCAGTACTTC. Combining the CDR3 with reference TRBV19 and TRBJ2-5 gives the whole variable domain DGGITQSPKYLFRKEGQNVTLSCEQNLNHDAMYWYRQDPGQGLRLIYYSQIVNDFQKGDIAEGYSVSREKKESFPLTVTSAQKNPTAFYLCASSMVGRGAKTQYFGPGTRLLVL.

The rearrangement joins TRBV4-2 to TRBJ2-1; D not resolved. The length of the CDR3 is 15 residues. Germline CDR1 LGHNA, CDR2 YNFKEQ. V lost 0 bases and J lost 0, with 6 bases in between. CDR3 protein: CASSQDPSSYNEQFF. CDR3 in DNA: TGTGCCAGCAGCCAAGATCCAAGCTCCTACAATGAGCAGTTCTTC.

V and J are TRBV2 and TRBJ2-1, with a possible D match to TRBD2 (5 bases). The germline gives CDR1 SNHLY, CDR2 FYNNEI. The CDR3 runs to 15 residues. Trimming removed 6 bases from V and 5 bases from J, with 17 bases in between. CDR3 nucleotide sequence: TGTGCCAGCAGGGACGAGGGCCTACCGAACAATGAGCAGTTCTTC. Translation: CASRDEGLPNNEQFF. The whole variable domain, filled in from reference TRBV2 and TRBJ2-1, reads EPEVTQTPSHQVTQMGQEVILRCVPISNHLYFYWYRQILGQKVEFLVSFYNNEISEKSEIFDDQFSVERPDGSNFTLKIRSTKLEDSAMYFCASRDEGLPNNEQFFGPGTRLTVL.

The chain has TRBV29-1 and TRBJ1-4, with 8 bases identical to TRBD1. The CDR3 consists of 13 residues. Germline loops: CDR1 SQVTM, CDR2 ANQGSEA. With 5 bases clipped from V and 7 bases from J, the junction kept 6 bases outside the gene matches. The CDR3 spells CSVRTGNAEKLFF. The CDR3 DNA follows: TGCAGCGTTCGGACAGGGAACGCTGAAAAACTGTTTTTT.

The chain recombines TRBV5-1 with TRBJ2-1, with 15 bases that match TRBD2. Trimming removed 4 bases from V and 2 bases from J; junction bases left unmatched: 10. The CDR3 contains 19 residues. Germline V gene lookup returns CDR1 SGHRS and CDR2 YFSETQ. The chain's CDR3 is CASSRGLAGGPLAYNEQFF. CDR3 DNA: TGCGCCAGCAGCCGGGGACTAGCGGGAGGCCCCCTGGCCTACAATGAGCAGTTCTTC.

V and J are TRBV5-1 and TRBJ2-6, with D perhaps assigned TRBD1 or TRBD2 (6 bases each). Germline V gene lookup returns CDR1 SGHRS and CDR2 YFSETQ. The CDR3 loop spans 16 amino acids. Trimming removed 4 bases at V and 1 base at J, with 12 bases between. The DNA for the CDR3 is TGCGCCAGCAGCCCTGAAGGGGGGTCTGGGGCCAACGTCCTGACTTTC. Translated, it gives CASSPEGGSGANVLTF. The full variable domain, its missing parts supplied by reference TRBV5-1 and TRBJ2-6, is KAGVTQTPRYLIKTRGQQVTLSCSPISGHRSVSWYQQTPGQGLQFLFEYFSETQRNKGNFPGRFSGRQFSNSRSEMNVSTLELGDSALYLCASSPEGGSGANVLTFGAGSRLTVL.